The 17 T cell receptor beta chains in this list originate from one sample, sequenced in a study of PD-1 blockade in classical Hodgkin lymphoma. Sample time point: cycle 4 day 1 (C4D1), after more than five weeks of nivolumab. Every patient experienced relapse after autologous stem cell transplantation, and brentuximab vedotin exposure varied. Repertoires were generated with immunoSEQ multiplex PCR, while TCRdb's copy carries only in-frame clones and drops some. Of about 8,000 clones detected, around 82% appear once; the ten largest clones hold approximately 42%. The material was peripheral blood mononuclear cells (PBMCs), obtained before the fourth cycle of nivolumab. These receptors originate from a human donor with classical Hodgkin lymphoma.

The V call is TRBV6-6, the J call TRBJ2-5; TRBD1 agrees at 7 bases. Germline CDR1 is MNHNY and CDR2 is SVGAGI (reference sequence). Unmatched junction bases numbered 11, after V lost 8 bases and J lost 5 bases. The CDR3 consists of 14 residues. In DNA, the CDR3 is TGTGCCAGCGGCCAACTAACAGGGGCTGAGACCCAGTACTTC. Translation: CASGQLTGAETQYF.

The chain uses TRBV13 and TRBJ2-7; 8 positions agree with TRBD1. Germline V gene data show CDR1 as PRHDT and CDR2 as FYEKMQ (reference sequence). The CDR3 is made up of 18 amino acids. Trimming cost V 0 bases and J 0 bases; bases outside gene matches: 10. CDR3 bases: TGTGCCAGCAGCTTAGGCGGAACAGGACAGGGTGACTCCTACGAGCAGTACTTC. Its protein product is CASSLGGTGQGDSYEQYF.

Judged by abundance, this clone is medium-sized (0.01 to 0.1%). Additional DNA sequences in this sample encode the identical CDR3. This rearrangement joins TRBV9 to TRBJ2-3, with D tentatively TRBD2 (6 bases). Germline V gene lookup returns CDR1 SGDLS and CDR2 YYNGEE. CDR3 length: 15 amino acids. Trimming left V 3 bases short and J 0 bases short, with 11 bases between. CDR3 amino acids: CASSATGTSTDTQYF. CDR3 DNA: TGTGCCAGCAGCGCTACCGGGACTAGCACAGATACGCAGTATTTT.

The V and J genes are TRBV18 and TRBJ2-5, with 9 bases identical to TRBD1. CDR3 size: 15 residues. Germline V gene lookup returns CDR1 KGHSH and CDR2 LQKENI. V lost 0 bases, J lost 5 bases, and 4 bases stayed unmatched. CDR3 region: CASSPPGQGSETQYF. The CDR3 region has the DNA TGTGCCAGCTCACCACCGGGACAGGGATCGGAGACCCAGTACTTC.

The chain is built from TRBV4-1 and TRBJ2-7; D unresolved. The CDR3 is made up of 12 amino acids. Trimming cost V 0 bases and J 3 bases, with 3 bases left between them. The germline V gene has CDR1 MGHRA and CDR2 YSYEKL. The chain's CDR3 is CASSQEGYEQYF. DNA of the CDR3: TGCGCCAGCAGCCAAGAGGGCTACGAGCAGTACTTC.

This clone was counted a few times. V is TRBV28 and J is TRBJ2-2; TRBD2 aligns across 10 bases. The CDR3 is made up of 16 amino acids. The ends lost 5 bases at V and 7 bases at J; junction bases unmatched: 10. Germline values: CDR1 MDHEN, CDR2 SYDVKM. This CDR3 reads CASSPYSGRYGGELFF. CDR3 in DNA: TGTGCCAGCAGTCCCTATAGCGGGAGGTATGGCGGGGAGCTGTTTTTT.

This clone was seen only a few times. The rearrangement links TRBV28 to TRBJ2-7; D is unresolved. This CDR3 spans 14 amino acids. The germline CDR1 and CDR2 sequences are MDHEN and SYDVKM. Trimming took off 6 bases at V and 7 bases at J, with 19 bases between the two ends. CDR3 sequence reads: CASRGARYLEEQYF. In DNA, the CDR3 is TGTGCCAGCAGAGGCGCTAGGTATCTGGAAGAGCAGTACTTC.

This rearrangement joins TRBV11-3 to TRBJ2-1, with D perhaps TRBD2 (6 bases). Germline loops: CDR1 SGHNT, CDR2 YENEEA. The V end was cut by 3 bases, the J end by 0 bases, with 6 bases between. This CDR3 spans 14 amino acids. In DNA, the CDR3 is TGTGCCAGCAGCTTGCGGGGCTCCTACAATGAGCAGTTCTTC. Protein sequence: CASSLRGSYNEQFF.

CDR3 sequence reads: CASSSTLWPYNEQFF. CDR3 nucleotides: TGTGCCAGCAGCTCGACCCTGTGGCCCTACAATGAGCAGTTCTTC. The chain has TRBV7-2 and TRBJ2-1; no clear D gene. This CDR3 spans 15 amino acids. The V end was cut by 4 bases, the J end by 2 bases, with 12 bases between. Germline V gives CDR1 SGHTA, CDR2 FQGNSA.

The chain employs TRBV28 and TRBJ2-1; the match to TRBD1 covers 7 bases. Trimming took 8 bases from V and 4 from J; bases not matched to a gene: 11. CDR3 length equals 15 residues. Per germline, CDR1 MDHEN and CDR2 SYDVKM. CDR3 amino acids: CASVMPGQDYNEQFF. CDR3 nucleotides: TGTGCCAGCGTCATGCCCGGACAGGATTACAATGAGCAGTTCTTC. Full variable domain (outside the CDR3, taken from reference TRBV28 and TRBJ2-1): DVKVTQSSRYLVKRTGEKVFLECVQDMDHENMFWYRQDPGLGLRLIYFSYDVKMKEKGDIPEGYSVSREKKERFSLILESASTNQTSMYLCASVMPGQDYNEQFFGPGTRLTVL.

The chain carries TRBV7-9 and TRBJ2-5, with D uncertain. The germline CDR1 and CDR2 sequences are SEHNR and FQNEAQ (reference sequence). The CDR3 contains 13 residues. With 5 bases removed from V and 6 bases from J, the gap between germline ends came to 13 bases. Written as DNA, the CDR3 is TGTGCCAGCAGCCTCGGTGCCATACAGACCCAGTACTTC. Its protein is CASSLGAIQTQYF.

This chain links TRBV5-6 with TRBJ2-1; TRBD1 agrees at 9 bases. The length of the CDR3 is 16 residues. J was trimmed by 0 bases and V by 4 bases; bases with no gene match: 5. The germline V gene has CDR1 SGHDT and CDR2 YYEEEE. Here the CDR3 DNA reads TGTGCCAGCAGCCAGATGACAGGGGGCTCCTACAATGAGCAGTTCTTC. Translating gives CASSQMTGGSYNEQFF.

This chain's CDR3 is CASSPGDQLREQYF. The CDR3 bases are TGTGCCAGCAGTCCAGGGGACCAACTTCGTGAGCAGTACTTC. The chain recombines TRBV27 with TRBJ2-7, with D possibly being TRBD1 (6 bases). The germline V gene has CDR1 MNHEY and CDR2 SMNVEV (reference sequence). V was cut by 5 bases and J by 7 bases, with 18 bases left in between. This CDR3 has 14 amino acids.

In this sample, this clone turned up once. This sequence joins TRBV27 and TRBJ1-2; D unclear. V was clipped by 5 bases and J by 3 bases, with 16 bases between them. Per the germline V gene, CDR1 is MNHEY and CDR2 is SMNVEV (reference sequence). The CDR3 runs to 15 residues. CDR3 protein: CASSLNGLSYYGYTF. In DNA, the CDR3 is TGTGCCAGCAGTCTGAACGGGCTTTCCTACTATGGCTACACCTTC.

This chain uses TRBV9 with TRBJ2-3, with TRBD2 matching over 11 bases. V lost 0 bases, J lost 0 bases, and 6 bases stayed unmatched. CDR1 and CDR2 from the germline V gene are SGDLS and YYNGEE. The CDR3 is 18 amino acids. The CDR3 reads CASSVEGLAAFSTDTQYF. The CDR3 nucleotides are TGTGCCAGCAGCGTAGAGGGACTAGCGGCGTTTAGCACAGATACGCAGTATTTT.

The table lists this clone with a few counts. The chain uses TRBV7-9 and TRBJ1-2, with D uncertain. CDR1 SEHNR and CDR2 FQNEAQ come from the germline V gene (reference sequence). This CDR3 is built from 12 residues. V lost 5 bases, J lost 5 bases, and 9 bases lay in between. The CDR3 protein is CASSREVYGYTF. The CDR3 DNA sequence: TGTGCCAGCAGCCGCGAGGTTTATGGCTACACCTTC.

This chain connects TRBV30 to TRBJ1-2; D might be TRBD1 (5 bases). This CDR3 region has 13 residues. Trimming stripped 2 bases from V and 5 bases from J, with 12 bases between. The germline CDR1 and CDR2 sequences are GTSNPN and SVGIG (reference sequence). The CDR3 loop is CAWSRDRPYGYTF. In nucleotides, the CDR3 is TGTGCCTGGAGTCGGGACCGTCCGTATGGCTACACCTTC.